The sequence of this TCR beta chain was determined in a study of shared clonotypes between healthy human individuals. The method was immunoSEQ multiplex PCR; TCRdb's version includes in-frame clones alone and lacks a portion of them. Found here are 740,000 or so clones, about 80% of them singletons; the top ten hold around 2%. Trimming removed 5 bases from V and 4 bases from J, with 12 bases in between. The CDR3 runs 14 residues. This clone was seen just once. Input material: memory CD4+ T cells sorted from blood. Noted subset: CD45RA-negative fraction. The gene calls are TRBV5-7 and TRBJ1-4; D not resolved. TRBV5-7 is an ORF; its function is uncertain. This TCR came from a woman younger than 45 in good health. The CDR3 here is CASRRIRINEKLFF. The DNA of the CDR3 is TGTGCCAGCAGGAGAATCAGAATTAATGAAAAACTGTTTTTT.